The 25 T cell receptor beta chains below were found in one sample sequenced in a study of T cell responses to AZD1222 COVID-19 vaccine. Measured with immunoSEQ multiplex PCR; TCRdb has only the in-frame clones, and not every one. Of about 160,000 clones in the sample, over 75% were seen once. This sample comprised peripheral blood, obtained 28 days after the second AZD1222 dose. These receptor sequences come from an adult who received the AZD1222 COVID-19 vaccine.

The gene calls are TRBV5-1 and TRBJ2-2; D might be TRBD1 (6 bases). This CDR3 contains 14 residues. The V gene's germline CDR1 is SGHRS and CDR2 YFSETQ. V gave up 5 bases and J gave up 3 bases, with 11 bases separating them. The CDR3 bases are TGCGCCAGCAGATTTGGGGGCTACACCGGGGAGCTGTTTTTT. Translated, it gives CASRFGGYTGELFF.

This clone was seen a single time. For the CDR3, the DNA is TGTGCCAGCAGCTTAGTACAGGAAAAACTGTTTTTT. Translating gives CASSLVQEKLFF. The V and J genes are TRBV7-8 and TRBJ1-4, with no clear D. The CDR3 is 12 amino acids. Germline V gene lookup returns CDR1 SGHVS and CDR2 FQNEAQ. V lost 1 base and J lost 8, with 5 bases in between.

The chain recombines TRBV3-1 (or the pseudogene TRBV3-2) with TRBJ2-1; D remains ambiguous. The CDR3 contains 13 residues. CDR1 and CDR2 (germline): LGHDT, YNNKEL (reference sequence). The ends were cut back, 4 bases at V and 0 bases at J, with 4 bases in the middle. The CDR3 DNA sequence: TGTGCCAGCAGCCCTAGCTCCTACAATGAGCAGTTCTTC. It encodes CASSPSSYNEQFF.

The V gene is TRBV11-2, the J gene TRBJ2-1; D is uncertain. V was shortened by 1 base and J by 7 bases, with 8 bases between the two germline ends. The CDR3 contains 13 residues. Germline V lookup: CDR1 SGHAT, CDR2 FQNNGV. CDR3 coding DNA: TGTGCCAGCAGCTTAGTTGGTCCAAATGAGCAGTTCTTC. Translating gives CASSLVGPNEQFF.

The V call is TRBV6-6, the J call TRBJ2-7; TRBD1 aligns across 8 bases. CDR1 is MNHNY, CDR2 SVGAGI, per germline (reference sequence). The length of the CDR3 is 15 residues. The trim removed 7 bases at V and 0 bases at J, leaving 8 bases unmatched. DNA of the CDR3: TGTGCCAGCACCTCCGAGGGACAGGCCTCCTACGAGCAGTACTTC. Protein: CASTSEGQASYEQYF.

The V and J genes are TRBV19 and TRBJ1-3, with a weak D call TRBD1 (5 bases). This CDR3 is built from 11 residues. The germline CDR1 and CDR2 sequences are LNHDA and SQIVND (reference sequence). V gave up 8 bases and J gave up 14 bases, with 16 bases separating them. CDR3 nucleotides: TGTGCCAGTGGGTGGGGCTCGACCCTATATTTT. Its protein product is CASGWGSTLYF. Supplemented by reference TRBV19 and TRBJ1-3, the full variable domain reads DGGITQSPKYLFRKEGQNVTLSCEQNLNHDAMYWYRQDPGQGLRLIYYSQIVNDFQKGDIAEGYSVSREKKESFPLTVTSAQKNPTAFYLCASGWGSTLYFGEGSWLTVV.

The chain is built from TRBV15 and TRBJ2-5; TRBD2 matches 13 bases. This CDR3 has 16 residues. Germline values: CDR1 LNHNV, CDR2 YYDKDF (reference sequence). The V segment lost 4 bases and the J segment 5 bases; nucleotides outside the gene matches: 7. As DNA, the CDR3 is TGTGCCACCAGCACCGGACTAGCGGGGGAGGCGGAGACCCAGTACTTC. Its translation: CATSTGLAGEAETQYF.

J is TRBJ1-6 and V is TRBV6-5, with no clear D. The length of the CDR3 is 14 residues. Germline V gives CDR1 MNHEY, CDR2 SVGAGI. The ends were cut back, 6 bases at V and 7 bases at J, with 13 bases in the middle. CDR3 coding DNA: TGTGCCAGCAGGTTAAATACTCCCAATTCACCCCTCCACTTT. Residues: CASRLNTPNSPLHF.

The gene calls are TRBV28 and TRBJ1-1; D is ambiguous. Germline lookup yields CDR1 MDHEN and CDR2 SYDVKM. The CDR3 is 14 residues long. Trimming cost V 5 bases and J 2 bases, with 12 bases left between them. The CDR3 bases are TGTGCCAGCAGTCCCTTTCGAGGTAACACTGAAGCTTTCTTT. Its protein product is CASSPFRGNTEAFF. The whole variable domain, filled in from reference TRBV28 and TRBJ1-1, reads DVKVTQSSRYLVKRTGEKVFLECVQDMDHENMFWYRQDPGLGLRLIYFSYDVKMKEKGDIPEGYSVSREKKERFSLILESASTNQTSMYLCASSPFRGNTEAFFGQGTRLTVV.

CDR3: CASSFFWRGPSSYNEQFF. The CDR3 coding sequence is TGTGCCAGCAGCTTTTTCTGGCGGGGGCCTTCCTCCTACAATGAGCAGTTCTTC. This chain joins TRBV7-2 and TRBJ2-1; TRBD2 is a possible D gene (7 bases). Trimming took off 3 bases at V and 0 bases at J, with 18 bases between the two ends. Germline CDR1 reads SGHTA; CDR2 reads FQGNSA. The CDR3 is 18 amino acids.

This chain connects TRBV11-2 to TRBJ2-1; D is tentatively TRBD1 or TRBD2 (5 bases each). Trimming left V 4 bases short and J 8 bases short, with 12 bases between. CDR3 length equals 13 residues. Germline V CDR1 and CDR2: SGHAT, FQNNGV. CDR3 coding DNA: TGTGCCAGCAGCTCAATACTAGGGGATGAGCAGTTCTTC. This gives the protein CASSSILGDEQFF.

The chain combines TRBV20-1 with TRBJ1-6; D not certain. This CDR3 comprises 14 residues. From germline, CDR1 is DFQATT and CDR2 SNEGSKA (reference sequence). Trimming removed 3 bases at V and 3 bases at J, with 9 bases between. CDR3 sequence: CSASSEVYNSPLHF. CDR3 bases: TGCAGTGCTAGTTCGGAAGTCTATAATTCACCCCTCCACTTT.

The chain recombines TRBV4-1 with TRBJ2-1, with D tentatively TRBD2 (5 bases). Germline V gene data show CDR1 as MGHRA and CDR2 as YSYEKL. V lost 0 bases and J lost 10, with 16 bases in between. CDR3 length: 15 amino acids. The CDR3 protein is CASSQEEDGRGEQFF. DNA for the CDR3: TGCGCCAGCAGCCAAGAAGAAGACGGCCGAGGGGAGCAGTTCTTC.

The chain has TRBV10-3 and TRBJ2-2; D remains ambiguous. Per germline, CDR1 ENHRY and CDR2 SYGVKD. V was cut by 8 bases and J by 5 bases, with 12 bases left in between. This CDR3 is built from 13 residues. The CDR3 coding sequence is TGTGCCATCTCGATGGAATCAACCGGGGAGCTGTTTTTT. The encoded protein is CAISMESTGELFF.

The chain employs TRBV30 and TRBJ1-6; a possible D gene is TRBD1 (5 bases). The CDR3 loop spans 13 amino acids. Looked up from germline, CDR1 is GTSNPN and CDR2 is SVGIG (reference sequence). V was shortened by 6 bases and J by 7 bases, with 13 bases between the two germline ends. In DNA form, the CDR3 reads TGTGCCTGTTCCCAGGGAGGAAATTCACCCCTCCACTTT. Translated: CACSQGGNSPLHF.

This clone was observed a single time. The rearrangement uses TRBV24-1 and TRBJ2-2; the match to TRBD1 covers 12 bases. CDR3 length: 18 residues. J lost 1 base, V lost 7 bases, and 9 bases had no gene match. Germline loops: CDR1 KGHDR, CDR2 SFDVKD. CDR3 DNA: TGTGCCACCAGCGGGACAGGGGGCGTAAATTGGAACACCGGGGAGCTGTTTTTT. This codes for CATSGTGGVNWNTGELFF.

The V and J genes are TRBV29-1 and TRBJ1-2; D is undetermined. This CDR3 comprises 11 residues. Trimming left V 7 bases short and J 5 bases short, with 11 bases between. Germline assignment: CDR1 SQVTM and CDR2 ANQGSEA. CDR3 sequence (DNA): TGCAGCGCCCTTCTCCCGTATGGCTACACCTTC. This codes for CSALLPYGYTF.

The CDR3 coding sequence is TGTGCCAGCAAGGGGGCCTCTGGAAACACCATATATTTT. Residues: CASKGASGNTIYF. The rearrangement uses TRBV5-6 and TRBJ1-3; 7 nucleotides line up with TRBD1. Per the germline V gene, CDR1 is SGHDT and CDR2 is YYEEEE. V trimming: 6 bases; J trimming: 0 bases; junction bases outside the gene matches: 0. The CDR3 has 13 residues.

CDR3 nucleotides: TGTGCCAGTAGTCCAAGGGGGGGTCGCACAGATACGCAGTATTTT. Translated: CASSPRGGRTDTQYF. This sequence joins TRBV19 and TRBJ2-3; D may be TRBD2 (7 bases). The CDR3 consists of 15 residues. V lost 5 bases and J lost 1, with 13 bases in between. Looked up from germline, CDR1 is LNHDA and CDR2 is SQIVND (reference sequence).

This clone was counted a few times. This chain links TRBV6-2 or TRBV6-3 with TRBJ1-2; 8 bases are shared with TRBD1. Trimming took 2 bases from V and 6 from J; bases not matched to a gene: 8. From germline, CDR1 is MNHEY and CDR2 SVGEGT. The CDR3 has 15 amino acids. The CDR3 DNA follows: TGTGCCAGCAGTTACCTACAGGGGGACCCTAATGGCTACACCTTC. Translated: CASSYLQGDPNGYTF.

The chain recombines TRBV27 with TRBJ2-1; 10 bases are a match to TRBD2. In germline, CDR1 is MNHEY, CDR2 SMNVEV (reference sequence). The CDR3 sequence is 16 residues long. V lost 4 bases and J lost 4; bases outside the gene matches: 7. CDR3 sequence (DNA): TGTGCCAGCAGTTCCTTAAAGCGGGGGGGATACAATGAGCAGTTCTTC. It translates to CASSSLKRGGYNEQFF.

The chain employs TRBV29-1 and TRBJ2-2, with D hard to call. With 3 bases removed from V and 2 bases from J, the gap between germline ends came to 7 bases. The CDR3 covers 13 residues. Germline CDR1 reads SQVTM; CDR2 reads ANQGSEA. CDR3 nucleotides: TGCAGCGTTGATCGCAGAAACACCGGGGAGCTGTTTTTT. This gives the protein CSVDRRNTGELFF.

V and J are TRBV6-5 and TRBJ1-4; D perhaps matches TRBD1 (5 bases). V was clipped by 5 bases and J by 5 bases, with 15 bases between them. There are 15 residues in the CDR3. Germline lookup yields CDR1 MNHEY and CDR2 SVGAGI. The CDR3 protein is CASSQSMGLNEKLFF. For the CDR3, the DNA is TGTGCCAGCAGTCAATCAATGGGACTAAATGAAAAACTGTTTTTT.

This clone is a singleton in its sample. V and J are TRBV14 and TRBJ1-2, with D uncertain. The germline V gene encodes CDR1 SGHDN and CDR2 FVKESK. V lost 0 bases and J lost 5, with 22 bases in between. The length of the CDR3 is 18 residues. CDR3 DNA: TGTGCCAGCAGCCAAGATCTTGGGTGGATGGGTAGGATTTATGGCTACACCTTC. Its protein product is CASSQDLGWMGRIYGYTF.

This CDR3 is CASSEAIAFSGNTIYF. CDR3 sequence (DNA): TGTGCCAGCAGTGAAGCGATTGCTTTCTCTGGAAACACCATATATTTT. The J gene is TRBJ1-3, the V gene TRBV6-1, with D uncertain. Per germline, CDR1 MNHNS and CDR2 SASEGT. This CDR3 has 16 amino acids. The V gene lost 0 bases and the J gene lost 0 bases, with 9 bases spanning the gap.